This T cell receptor beta chain was identified during a study of T cells after yellow fever vaccination. The wider study: With SMART-Seq v4 Ultra Low Input, the fractions containing low cell numbers were prepared.

The CDR3 has 14 amino acids. For this clonotype: Its specificity is not known.

Study-wide results and caveats: After the booster, approximately 96% of CD4 and more than 75% of CD8 primary-response clones were re-detected.

Conversion of TCR transcripts into cDNA relied on 5'RACE template switching, which added a universal primer site and UMIs. Each CDR3 protein is one row after TCRdb ran MiXCR on the 5' RACE reads. The sample gives some 320,000 distinct CDR3 sequences, 8.5% to 10% of which show up once; about 3% is in the top ten. The rearrangement links TRBV3-2 to TRBJ2-3; the table's D gene call, TRBD1, was not cross checked with the DNA. TRBV3-2 is a known pseudogene. Sequencing used CD4+ T cells sorted from PBMCs, obtained 5 days after the yellow fever booster vaccination. This clonotype originated in a man between 18 and 29 years old who received the YFV17D yellow fever vaccine. The CDR3 spells CASSQEGWGAGRYF. The CDR3 nucleotides are TGTGCCAGCAGCCAAGAAGGTTGGGGGGCCGGTCGGTATTTT.